Listed below are T cell receptor beta chains from one sample, sequenced in a study of blood T cell repertoires in COVID-19. The method was immunoSEQ multiplex PCR; TCRdb's version includes in-frame clones alone and lacks a portion of them. Of about 230,000 clones in the sample, approximately 88% were seen once. Sequenced input: peripheral blood. All receptors derive from a middle-aged man with acute or convalescent COVID-19. The conserved cysteine and the conserved F or W are not part of the CDR3 here. Only some rows state a clone size, as once, few, many or a class for expanded clones.

j_call	clone_size	v_call	cdr3_aa
TRBJ1-1	few	TRBV29-1	SVEIQTNTEAF
TRBJ2-2	NA	TRBV6-1	ASSEVNSGRARTGELF
TRBJ2-1	NA	TRBV4-1	ASKLSGRAQAEDEQF
TRBJ2-1	once	TRBV2	ASSFGGRAYNEQF
TRBJ2-7	NA	TRBV19	ASSISGGNEQY
TRBJ2-2	NA	TRBV10-2	ASSVLLGGLEGTGELF
TRBJ1-1	NA	TRBV5-6	ASRPDRNTEAF
TRBJ2-7	NA	TRBV7-2	ASRPSLGTIYEQY
TRBJ1-4	few	TRBV19	ASSTTGAGEKLF
TRBJ2-2	NA	TRBV6-4	ASSPRTDNTGELF
TRBJ1-5	NA	TRBV19	ASSMGWDRGLEVSNQPQH
TRBJ1-1	once	TRBV5-1	ASSPEPGDTEAF
TRBJ1-1	NA	TRBV28	ASITTGTGGAF
TRBJ1-5	NA	TRBV20-1	SASGTGGNQPQH
TRBJ2-3	NA	TRBV11-3	ASSFEATDTQY
TRBJ1-2	NA	TRBV9	ASSVTQRQGRAEHYGYT
TRBJ1-1	NA	TRBV10-2	ASSSQGPKNTEAF
TRBJ1-2	NA	TRBV5-4	ASRSDRRTYGYT
TRBJ2-3	NA	TRBV11-2	ASSLIVASTDTQY
TRBJ1-1	NA	TRBV4-2	ASSQGGQGATEAF
TRBJ1-2	NA	TRBV9	ASSVGRTGGGYT
TRBJ2-6	NA	TRBV19	ASSIGVGGQYNVLT
TRBJ2-1	NA	TRBV29-1	SVPDIQQF
TRBJ1-4	NA	TRBV27	ASSFSTGEKLF
TRBJ2-1	NA	TRBV5-8	ASSKGLAGSYNEQF
TRBJ1-1	NA	TRBV12-3/TRBV12-4	ASSFTGRTEAF
TRBJ1-5	NA	TRBV13	ASSLGTGSNQPQH
TRBJ2-5	NA	TRBV12-3/TRBV12-4	ASSRRGETQY
TRBJ1-1	NA	TRBV2	VCEDNTEAF
TRBJ1-1	NA	TRBV5-6	ASAGGMNTEAF
TRBJ1-5	NA	TRBV4-2	ASSLADRANQPQH